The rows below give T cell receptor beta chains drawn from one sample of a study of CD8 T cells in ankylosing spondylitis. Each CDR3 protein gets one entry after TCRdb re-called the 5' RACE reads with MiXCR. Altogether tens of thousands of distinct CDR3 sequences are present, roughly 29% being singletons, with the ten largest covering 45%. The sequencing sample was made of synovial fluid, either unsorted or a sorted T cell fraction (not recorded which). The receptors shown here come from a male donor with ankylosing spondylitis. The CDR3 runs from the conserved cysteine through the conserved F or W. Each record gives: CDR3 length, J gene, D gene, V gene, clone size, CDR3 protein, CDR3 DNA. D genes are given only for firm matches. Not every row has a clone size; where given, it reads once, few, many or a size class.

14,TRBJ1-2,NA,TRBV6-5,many,CASSYSIEWGGYTF,TGTGCCAGCAGTTACTCGATCGAATGGGGTGGCTACACCTTC
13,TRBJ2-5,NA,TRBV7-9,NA,CASSLSSQETQYF,TGTGCCAGCAGCCTGAGCAGTCAAGAGACCCAGTACTTC
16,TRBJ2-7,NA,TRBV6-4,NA,CASSDSGGAPSYEQYF,TGTGCCAGCAGTGACTCTGGGGGGGCGCCGAGCTACGAGCAGTACTTC
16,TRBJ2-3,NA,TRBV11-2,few,CASSSDGGEGPDTQYF,TGTGCCAGCAGCTCTGACGGGGGTGAGGGCCCAGATACGCAGTATTTT
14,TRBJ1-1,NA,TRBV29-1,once,CSVELEVGNTEAFF,TGCAGCGTTGAACTCGAAGTCGGGAACACTGAAGCTTTCTTT
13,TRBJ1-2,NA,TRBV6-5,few,CASSWTAWEGYTF,TGTGCCAGCAGTTGGACAGCCTGGGAGGGCTACACCTTC
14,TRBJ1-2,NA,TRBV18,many,CASSPTGPGDGYTF,TGTGCCAGCTCACCCACAGGACCTGGGGATGGCTACACCTTC
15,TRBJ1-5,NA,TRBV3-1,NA,CASSQGLYSNQPQHF,TGTGCCAGCAGCCAAGGACTATATAGCAATCAGCCCCAGCATTTT
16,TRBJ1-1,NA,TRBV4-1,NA,CASSQDGTGSDTEAFF,TGCGCCAGCAGCCAAGATGGCACAGGGAGTGACACTGAAGCTTTCTTT
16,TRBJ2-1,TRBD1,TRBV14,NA,CASSQEVRGNDNEQFF,TGTGCCAGCAGCCAAGAGGTCAGGGGGAACGACAATGAGCAGTTCTTC
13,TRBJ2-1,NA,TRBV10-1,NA,CASSEWGNNEQFF,TGCGCCAGCAGTGAGTGGGGGAACAATGAGCAGTTCTTC
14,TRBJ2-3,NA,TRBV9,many,CASTPYGGTDTQYF,TGTGCCAGCACCCCTTACGGGGGAACAGATACGCAGTATTTT
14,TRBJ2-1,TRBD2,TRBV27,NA,CASSLAGGPHEQFF,TGTGCCAGCAGCCTAGCGGGAGGGCCTCATGAGCAGTTCTTC
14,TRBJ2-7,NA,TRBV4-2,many,CASSPLGETYEQYF,TGTGCCAGCAGCCCGTTGGGGGAGACCTACGAGCAGTACTTC
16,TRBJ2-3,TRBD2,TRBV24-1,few,CATSELAGGTTDTQYF,TGTGCCACCAGTGAGCTAGCGGGAGGGACCACAGATACGCAGTATTTT
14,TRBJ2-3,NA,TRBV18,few,CASSPPDFTDTQYF,TGTGCCAGCTCACCCCCGGACTTCACAGATACGCAGTATTTT
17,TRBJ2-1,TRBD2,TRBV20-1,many,CSALVRLAGTSYNEQFF,TGCAGTGCTTTAGTCAGGCTAGCGGGTACCTCCTACAATGAGCAGTTCTTC
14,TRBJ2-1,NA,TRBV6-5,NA,CASSYLVGGNEQFF,TGTGCCAGCAGTTACTTGGTTGGAGGTAATGAGCAGTTCTTC
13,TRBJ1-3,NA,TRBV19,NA,CASWTVDGNTIYF,TGTGCCAGTTGGACCGTAGATGGAAACACCATATATTTT
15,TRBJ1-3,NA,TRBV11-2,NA,CASSLAQSSGNTIYF,TGTGCCAGCAGCTTAGCACAGAGCTCTGGAAACACCATATATTTT
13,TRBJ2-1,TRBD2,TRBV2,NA,CASRGLAVDEQFF,TGTGCCAGCAGAGGACTAGCGGTTGATGAGCAGTTCTTC
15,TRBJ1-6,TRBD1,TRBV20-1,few,CSAFTGGANSSPLHF,TGCAGTGCCTTCACAGGGGGCGCGAATTCCTCACCCCTCCACTTT
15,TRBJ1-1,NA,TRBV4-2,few,CASSQDRTENTEAFF,TGTGCCAGCAGCCAAGATCGGACAGAGAACACTGAAGCTTTCTTT
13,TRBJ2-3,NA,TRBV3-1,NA,CASSQYFTDTQYF,TGTGCCAGCAGCCAATATTTCACAGATACGCAGTATTTT
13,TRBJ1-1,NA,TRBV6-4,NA,CASSEGENTEAFF,TGTGCCAGCAGTGAGGGGGAGAACACTGAAGCTTTCTTT
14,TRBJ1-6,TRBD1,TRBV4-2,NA,CASSQGQGNSPLHF,TGTGCCAGCAGCCAGGGACAGGGTAATTCACCCCTCCACTTT
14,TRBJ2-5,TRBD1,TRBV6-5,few,CASSLTGVEETQYF,TGTGCCAGCAGTTTGACAGGGGTCGAAGAGACCCAGTACTTC
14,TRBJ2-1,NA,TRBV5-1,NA,CASSPGLGLSEQFF,TGCGCCAGCAGCCCGGGGTTGGGGCTAAGTGAGCAGTTCTTC
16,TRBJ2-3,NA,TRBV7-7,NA,CASSLGTLGSADTQYF,TGTGCCAGCAGCTTAGGGACTCTAGGGTCCGCAGATACGCAGTATTTT
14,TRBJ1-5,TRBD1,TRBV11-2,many,CASSLGQGVQPQHF,TGTGCCAGCAGCTTAGGTCAGGGGGTTCAGCCCCAGCATTTT
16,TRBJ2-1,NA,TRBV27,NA,CASTDGRDTSYNEQFF,TGTGCCAGCACCGACGGGCGGGACACCTCCTACAATGAGCAGTTCTTC
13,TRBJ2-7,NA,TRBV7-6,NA,CASSSETGYEQYF,TGTGCCAGCAGCTCCGAAACAGGGTACGAGCAGTACTTC
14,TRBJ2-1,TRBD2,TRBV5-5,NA,CASSLDLAGVEQFF,TGTGCCAGCAGCTTGGACCTAGCGGGAGTTGAGCAGTTCTTC
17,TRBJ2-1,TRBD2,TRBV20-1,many,CSAPRTSGRVVYNEQFF,TGCAGTGCTCCCCGGACTAGCGGGAGAGTTGTCTACAATGAGCAGTTCTTC
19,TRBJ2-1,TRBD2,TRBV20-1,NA,CSAPPWAGELAGVYNEQFF,TGCAGTGCTCCCCCCTGGGCAGGGGAACTAGCGGGGGTCTACAATGAGCAGTTCTTC
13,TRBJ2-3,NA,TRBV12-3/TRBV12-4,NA,CASQRGGTDTQYF,TGTGCCAGCCAGAGGGGGGGCACAGATACGCAGTATTTT
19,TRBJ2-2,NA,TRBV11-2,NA,CASSLRTLGRGEDTGELFF,TGTGCCAGCAGCTTACGGACACTAGGCAGGGGGGAGGACACCGGGGAGCTGTTTTTT
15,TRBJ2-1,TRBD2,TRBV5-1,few,CASSHPSGRVDEQFF,TGCGCCAGCAGCCACCCTAGCGGGAGGGTCGATGAGCAGTTCTTC
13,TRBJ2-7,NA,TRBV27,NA,CASSYKSIVKQYF,TGTGCCAGCAGTTACAAAAGCATAGTCAAGCAGTACTTC
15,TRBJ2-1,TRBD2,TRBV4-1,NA,CASSQGGGIYNEQFF,TGCGCCAGCAGCCAGGGCGGGGGGATTTACAATGAGCAGTTCTTC
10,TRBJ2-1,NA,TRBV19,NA,CASSSHEQFF,TGTGCCAGTAGTTCGCATGAGCAGTTCTTC